This T cell receptor beta chain comes out of a study of blood T cell repertoires in COVID-19. Study-level information: Researchers got acute and convalescent COVID-19 samples from the United States, Italy and Spain. Nucleic acid was either cDNA or gDNA, and it came from T cells, B-cell-depleted T cells, or PBMCs.

Clones were sequenced by immunoSEQ multiplex PCR, and TCRdb holds only the in-frame ones, with some missing. The table records more than 95,000 clones, approximately 72% of them present only once. J gave up 2 bases and V 3 bases, and 8 bases lay outside the gene matches. Germline CDR1 reads MGHDK; CDR2 reads SYGVNS. The CDR3 spans 16 residues. This sequence was found in a woman aged 70 to 79 with acute or convalescent COVID-19. This sequence joins TRBV25-1 and TRBJ2-3; 7 bases align to TRBD1. The material sequenced was peripheral blood. In nucleotides, the CDR3 is TGTGCCAGCAGTGACCCGGGACAGACTTACACAGATACGCAGTATTTT. Translation: CASSDPGQTYTDTQYF.